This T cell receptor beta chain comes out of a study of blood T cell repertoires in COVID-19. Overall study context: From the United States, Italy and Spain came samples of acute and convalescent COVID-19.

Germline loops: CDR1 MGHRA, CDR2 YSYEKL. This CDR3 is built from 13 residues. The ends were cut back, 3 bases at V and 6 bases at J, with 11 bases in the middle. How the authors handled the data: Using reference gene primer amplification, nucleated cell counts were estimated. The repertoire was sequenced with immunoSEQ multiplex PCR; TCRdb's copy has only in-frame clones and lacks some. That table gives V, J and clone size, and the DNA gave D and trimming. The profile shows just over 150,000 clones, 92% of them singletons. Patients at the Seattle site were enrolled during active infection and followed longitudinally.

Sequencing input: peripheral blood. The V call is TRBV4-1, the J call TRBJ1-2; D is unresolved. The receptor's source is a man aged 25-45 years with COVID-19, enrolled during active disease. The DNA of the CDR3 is TGCGCCAGCAGCCACCCCGTCCCCCATGGCTACACCTTC. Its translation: CASSHPVPHGYTF.